Sequencing of this T cell receptor (beta chain) was carried out in a study of T cells in Graves' hyperthyroidism and ophthalmopathy. This clonotype occurred many times. Antigen: not known. The CDR3 regions of TCR beta were amplified from RNA transcripts. Researchers ran a first-round RT-PCR on the TCR CDR3 using the HTBI primer set. TCRdb used MiXCR to reprocess the multiplex PCR reads, holding one entry per CDR3 protein. Of about 210,000 distinct CDR3 sequences listed, more than 15% are singletons. The V gene's germline CDR1 is SGHRS and CDR2 YFSETQ. V was shortened by 1 base and J by 4 bases, with 11 bases between the two germline ends. This CDR3 has 14 residues. Study-level findings and limits: Expanded thyroid clonotypes (above 0.001) were mostly also found in blood. Ophthalmopathy cases were set apart from stable hyperthyroidism by a 13 V-J model.

The V and J genes are TRBV5-1 and TRBJ1-2, with no clear D. The sequenced sample consisted of blood. The TCR originated in a man aged 50 to 59 with Graves' hyperthyroidism. CDR3 protein: CASSLSGEPYGYTF. The CDR3 DNA follows: TGCGCCAGCAGCTTGTCGGGAGAGCCCTATGGCTACACCTTC.